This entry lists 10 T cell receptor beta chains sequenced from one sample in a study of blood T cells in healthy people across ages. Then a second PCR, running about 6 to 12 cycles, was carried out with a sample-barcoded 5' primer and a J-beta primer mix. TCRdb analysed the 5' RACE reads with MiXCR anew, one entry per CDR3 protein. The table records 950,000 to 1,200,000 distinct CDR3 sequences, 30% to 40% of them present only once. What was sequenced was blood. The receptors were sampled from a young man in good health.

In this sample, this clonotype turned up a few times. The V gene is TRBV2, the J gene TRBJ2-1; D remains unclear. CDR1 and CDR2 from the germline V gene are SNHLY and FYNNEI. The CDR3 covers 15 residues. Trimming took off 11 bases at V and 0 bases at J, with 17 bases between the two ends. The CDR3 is CAALAIDSSYNEQFF. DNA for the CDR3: TGTGCCGCGTTAGCAATTGATAGCTCCTACAATGAGCAGTTCTTC.

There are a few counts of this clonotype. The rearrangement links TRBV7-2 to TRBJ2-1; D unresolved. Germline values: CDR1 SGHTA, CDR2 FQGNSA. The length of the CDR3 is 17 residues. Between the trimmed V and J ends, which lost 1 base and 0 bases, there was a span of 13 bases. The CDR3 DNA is TGTGCCAGCAGCTTAGAGGAGCTGCTAAGCTCCTACAATGAGCAGTTCTTC. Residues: CASSLEELLSSYNEQFF.

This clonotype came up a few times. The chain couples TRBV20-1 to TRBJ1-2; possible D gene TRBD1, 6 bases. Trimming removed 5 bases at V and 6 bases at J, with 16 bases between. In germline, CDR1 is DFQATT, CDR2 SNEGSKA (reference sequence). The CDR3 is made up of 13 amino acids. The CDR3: CSAEGGQINGYTF. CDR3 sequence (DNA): TGCAGTGCTGAAGGCGGACAGATTAATGGCTACACCTTC.

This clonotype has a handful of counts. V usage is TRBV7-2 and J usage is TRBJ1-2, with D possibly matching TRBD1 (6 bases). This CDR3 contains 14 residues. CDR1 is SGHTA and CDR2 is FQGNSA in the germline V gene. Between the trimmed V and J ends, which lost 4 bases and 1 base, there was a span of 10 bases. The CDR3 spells CASSSTDSNYGYTF. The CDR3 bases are TGTGCCAGCAGCTCGACGGACAGTAACTATGGCTACACCTTC.

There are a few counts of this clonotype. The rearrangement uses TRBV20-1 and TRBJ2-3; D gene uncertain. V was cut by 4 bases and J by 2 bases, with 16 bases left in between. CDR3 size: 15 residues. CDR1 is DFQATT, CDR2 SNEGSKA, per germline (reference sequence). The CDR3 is CSAKSRAADTDTQYF. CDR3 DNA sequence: TGCAGTGCTAAATCTAGGGCAGCCGACACAGATACGCAGTATTTT.

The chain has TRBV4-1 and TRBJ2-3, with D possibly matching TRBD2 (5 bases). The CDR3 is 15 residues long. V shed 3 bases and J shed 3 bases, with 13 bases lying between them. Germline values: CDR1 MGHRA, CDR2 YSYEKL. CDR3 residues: CASSHATPGTDTQYF. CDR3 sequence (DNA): TGCGCCAGCAGCCACGCGACCCCGGGAACAGATACGCAGTATTTT.

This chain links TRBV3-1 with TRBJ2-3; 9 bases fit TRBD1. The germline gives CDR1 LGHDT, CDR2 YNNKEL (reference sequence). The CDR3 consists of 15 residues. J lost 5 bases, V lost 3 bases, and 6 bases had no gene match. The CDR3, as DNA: TGTGCCAGCAGCCAGACACAGGGGGCAATAGATACGCAGTATTTT. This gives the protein CASSQTQGAIDTQYF.

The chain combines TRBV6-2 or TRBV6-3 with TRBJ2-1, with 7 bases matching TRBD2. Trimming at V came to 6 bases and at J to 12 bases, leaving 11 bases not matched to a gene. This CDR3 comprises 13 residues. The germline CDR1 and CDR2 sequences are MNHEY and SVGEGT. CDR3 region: CASRASGGEGQFF. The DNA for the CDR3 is TGTGCCAGCAGAGCTAGTGGGGGGGAGGGGCAGTTCTTC.

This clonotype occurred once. DNA of the CDR3: TGTGCCAGCAGCGCCCAACCGTCAGAGACCCAGTACTTC. Translation gives CASSAQPSETQYF. The chain couples TRBV7-2 to TRBJ2-4, with D unclear. The J call is uncertain, as TRBJ2-5 better fits the DNA end. CDR3 length equals 13 residues. Germline V gene lookup returns CDR1 SGHTA and CDR2 FQGNSA.

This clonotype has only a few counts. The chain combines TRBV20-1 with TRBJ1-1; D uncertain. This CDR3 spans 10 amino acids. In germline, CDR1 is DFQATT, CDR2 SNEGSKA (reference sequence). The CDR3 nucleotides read TGCAGAACAGCTAACACTGAAGCTTTCTTT. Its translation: CRTANTEAFF.